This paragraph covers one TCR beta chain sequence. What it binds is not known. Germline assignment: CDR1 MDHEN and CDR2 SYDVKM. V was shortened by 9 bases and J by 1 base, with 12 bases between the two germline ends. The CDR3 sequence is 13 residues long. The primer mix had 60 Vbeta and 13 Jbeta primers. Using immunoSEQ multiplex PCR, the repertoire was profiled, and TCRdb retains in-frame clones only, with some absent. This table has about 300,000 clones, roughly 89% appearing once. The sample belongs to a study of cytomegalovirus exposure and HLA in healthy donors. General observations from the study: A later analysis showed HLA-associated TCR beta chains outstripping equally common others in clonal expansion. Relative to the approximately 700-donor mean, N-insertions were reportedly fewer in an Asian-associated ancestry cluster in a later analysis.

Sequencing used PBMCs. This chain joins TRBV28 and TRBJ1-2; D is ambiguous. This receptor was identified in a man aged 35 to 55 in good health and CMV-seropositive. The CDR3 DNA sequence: TGTGCCAGTAGATGGCGAGGTAACTATGGCTACACCTTC. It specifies CASRWRGNYGYTF.